These T cell receptor beta chains were read from a single sample in a study of CD8 T cells in ankylosing spondylitis. TCRdb re-analysed the 5' RACE reads in MiXCR, keeping a single row per CDR3 protein. The table has some 240,000 distinct CDR3 sequences, about 7% seen once. The material sequenced was blood, either unsorted or a sorted T cell fraction (not recorded which). Receptors originate from a male donor with ankylosing spondylitis. The CDR3 runs from the conserved cysteine through the conserved F or W. D genes are given only for firm matches. Clone size, where shown, is once, few, many, or a class for clones that have expanded.

>TRBV9|TRBD2|many|TRBJ2-5
TGTGCCAGCAGCCCACAGCGGGGGGGCTGGGAGACCCAGTACTTC
CASSPQRGGWETQYF
>TRBV20-1|TRBD2|-|TRBJ2-7
TGCAGTGCTAGGGAACCGGGACTAACCTACGAGCAGTACTTC
CSAREPGLTYEQYF
>TRBV7-9|-|many|TRBJ2-3
TGTGCCAGCAGCCTTTTCGGGGGAGATAGCACAGATACGCAGTATTTT
CASSLFGGDSTDTQYF
>TRBV7-9|-|-|TRBJ2-1
TGTGCCAGCAGGTCCTTGGGGAGCGTAAATGAGCAGTTCTTC
CASRSLGSVNEQFF
>TRBV4-1|-|many|TRBJ2-7
TGCGCCAGCAGCCAAGATGTGGGGCACGAGCAGTACTTC
CASSQDVGHEQYF
>TRBV27|TRBD1|many|TRBJ2-2
TGTGCCAGCAGTTTATTTCCACAGGGGGAAGGTACGAACACCGGGGAGCTGTTTTTT
CASSLFPQGEGTNTGELFF
>TRBV7-2|-|many|TRBJ1-5
TGTGCCAGCAGCTTATTTTATGCAGGGCTGCATTTT
CASSLFYAGLHF
>TRBV4-3|-|many|TRBJ2-1
TGCGCCAGCAGCCAAGGCAGTCCGTTTGTACGTGAGCAGTTCTTC
CASSQGSPFVREQFF
>TRBV28|TRBD2|-|TRBJ2-1
TGTGCCAGCAGATTCGGACTAGCGGGAGTCTCCAGCTCCTACAATGAGCAGTTCTTC
CASRFGLAGVSSSYNEQFF
>TRBV19|-|few|TRBJ1-4
TGTGCCAGTACCACGACAGCAAATAATGAAAAACTGTTTTTT
CASTTTANNEKLFF
>TRBV23-1|-|-|TRBJ2-7
TGCGCCAGCAGTCTTGGGAATAGTCGTTACTACGAGCAGTACTTC
CASSLGNSRYYEQYF